Listed here is a single TCR beta chain. Its antigen remains unknown. The sample is drawn from a study of cytomegalovirus exposure and HLA in healthy donors. The PCR ran on 60 Vbeta and 13 Jbeta primers. Only in-frame clones appear in the TCRdb table, and some are missing; sequencing was by immunoSEQ multiplex PCR. Of some 120,000 clones in the sample, around 83% were seen once. Findings and caveats of the study: Equally common other TCR beta chains were less clonally expanded than HLA-associated ones, a later analysis found. Previously analyzed data showed that most TCR beta V segments were productive at a frequency of about 87% or about 30%.

CDR3 length equals 18 residues. Losses at the gene ends were 5 bases for V and 6 bases for J; bases not matched to a gene: 12. Per the germline V gene, CDR1 is SGHVS and CDR2 is FNYEAQ. Each donor was healthy, and each was a bone marrow donor. Nominally healthy donors provided the samples, though records likely missed some immune exposures. The source material was PBMCs. This rearrangement joins TRBV7-6 to TRBJ2-3; 15 bases match TRBD2. This TCR derives from a human donor in good health. CDR3 amino acids: CASSPLGTSGGSLDTQYF. The CDR3 DNA reads as TGTGCCAGCAGCCCACTCGGGACTAGCGGGGGGTCCCTGGATACGCAGTATTTT. Using reference TRBV7-6 and TRBJ2-3 for the parts outside the CDR3, the full variable domain is GAGVSQSPRYKVTKRGQDVALRCDPISGHVSLYWYRQALGQGPEFLTYFNYEAQQDKSGLPNDRFSAERPEGSISTLTIQRTEQRDSAMYRCASSPLGTSGGSLDTQYFGPGTRLTVL.